A single sample gave rise to the 7 T cell receptor beta chains below, sequenced in a study of blood T cell repertoires in COVID-19. TCRdb keeps only in-frame clones here, not all; method: immunoSEQ multiplex PCR. The sample has about 160,000 clones, around 74% seen once. Sequencing was carried out using peripheral blood. Receptor source: a man aged 65 to 85 with acute or convalescent COVID-19.

The V call is TRBV10-3, the J call TRBJ2-7; 9 bases match TRBD2. Losses at the gene ends were 0 bases for V and 3 bases for J; bases not matched to a gene: 6. The CDR3 sequence is 16 residues long. The V gene's germline CDR1 is ENHRY and CDR2 SYGVKD. DNA for the CDR3: TGTGCCATCAGTGAGTCAGGAGGGCGGGGGGGCTACGAGCAGTACTTC. It encodes CAISESGGRGGYEQYF.

A note on this clone: The identical CDR3 is also encoded by other nucleotide sequences in the sample. CDR3 in amino acids: CASSLGGDSYEQYF. In DNA, the CDR3 is TGTGCCAGCAGCTTGGGGGGCGACTCCTACGAGCAGTACTTC. The chain couples TRBV5-4 to TRBJ2-7; D may be TRBD1 (5 bases). The CDR3 extends over 14 amino acids. The germline CDR1 and CDR2 sequences are SGHNT and YYREEE (reference sequence). The V gene lost 0 bases and the J gene lost 0 bases, with 7 bases spanning the gap.

This clone was seen just once. This chain uses TRBV29-1 with TRBJ1-5; 8 bases map to TRBD1. Germline trimming cut 4 bases from V and 5 bases from J; bases unmatched to any gene: 4. CDR1 and CDR2 from the germline V gene are SQVTM and ANQGSEA. This CDR3 has 13 amino acids. In DNA, the CDR3 is TGCAGCGTTGCAGGGGGCTCGGATCAGCCCCAGCATTTT. Translated, it gives CSVAGGSDQPQHF.

J is TRBJ1-2 and V is TRBV6-2 or TRBV6-3; tentative D call: TRBD1 (6 bases). CDR1 is MNHEY, CDR2 SVGEGT, per germline. This CDR3 is built from 13 residues. With 7 bases removed from V and 8 bases from J, the gap between germline ends came to 17 bases. This CDR3 reads CASTPTGLRGYTF. The CDR3 DNA reads as TGTGCCAGCACCCCCACAGGGTTACGCGGCTACACCTTC.

This clone showed up just a few times. The J gene is TRBJ1-2, the V gene TRBV5-4, with a tentative D call TRBD1 (5 bases). The CDR3 is 12 residues long. Germline lookup yields CDR1 SGHNT and CDR2 YYREEE (reference sequence). V lost 2 bases, J lost 6 bases, and 8 bases lay in between. The chain's CDR3 is CASSFFRDGYTF. CDR3 DNA sequence: TGTGCCAGCAGCTTTTTCAGGGATGGCTACACCTTC.

The V call is TRBV19, the J call TRBJ1-2, with 9 bases aligning to TRBD1. The V and J ends lost 3 bases and 2 bases, in that order; junction bases with no gene match: 1. Germline CDR1 is LNHDA and CDR2 is SQIVND (reference sequence). CDR3 length: 14 residues. For the CDR3, the DNA is TGTGCCAGTAGTATGGGACAGGGCAACTATGGCTACACCTTC. This translates into CASSMGQGNYGYTF.

This clone was seen a single time. The chain is built from TRBV27 and TRBJ2-3, with 9 bases matching TRBD2. Germline-derived CDR1 and CDR2 are MNHEY and SMNVEV (reference sequence). The CDR3 contains 19 residues. The trim removed 0 bases at V and 1 base at J, leaving 11 bases unmatched. The CDR3 loop is CASSLSIFLSGRGTDTQYF. Written as DNA, the CDR3 is TGTGCCAGCAGTTTATCGATTTTCCTTAGCGGGAGAGGCACAGATACGCAGTATTTT.